This is a list of T cell receptor beta chains from one sample in a study of blood T cells in healthy people across ages. MiXCR, applied by TCRdb to the 5' RACE reads, yields one record per CDR3 protein. The sample has 780,000 or so distinct CDR3 sequences, roughly three fifths seen once. Sequenced sample: blood. These receptors were taken from a man in his forties in good health. The CDR3 runs from the conserved cysteine through the conserved F or W. D genes are given only for firm matches. Where a row states a size, it is once, few, many or the class of an expanded clone; other rows omit it.

CDR3	DNA	D	V	size	length	J
CSARVGDYGYTF	TGCAGTGCTAGAGTAGGGGACTATGGCTACACCTTC	NA	TRBV20-1	once	12	TRBJ1-2
CASSSTLNNEQFF	TGCGCCAGCAGCTCAACCCTTAACAATGAGCAGTTCTTC	NA	TRBV5-1	NA	13	TRBJ2-1
CATSRGGVHEQYF	TGTGCCACCAGCAGAGGAGGGGTCCACGAGCAGTACTTC	NA	TRBV15	few	13	TRBJ2-7
CASSQTGAEETQYF	TGTGCCAGCAGCCAGACAGGGGCCGAAGAGACCCAGTACTTC	TRBD1	TRBV14	NA	14	TRBJ2-5
CASRGGSANEQYF	TGTGCCAGCAGGGGAGGGAGCGCGAACGAGCAGTACTTC	TRBD2	TRBV12-3/TRBV12-4	NA	13	TRBJ2-7
CASSTRPGQGANEQYF	TGTGCCAGCAGCACCAGACCGGGACAGGGGGCTAACGAGCAGTACTTC	TRBD1	TRBV6-1	few	16	TRBJ2-7
CSASLVNEQFF	TGCAGTGCTAGCTTAGTGAATGAGCAGTTCTTC	NA	TRBV20-1	many	11	TRBJ2-1
CASSSTTGGTEAFF	TGTGCCAGCAGCTCTACGACAGGGGGCACTGAAGCTTTCTTT	TRBD1	TRBV7-9	few	14	TRBJ1-1
CATSPGDYNEQFF	TGTGCCACCAGTCCTGGGGACTACAATGAGCAGTTCTTC	NA	TRBV10-3	NA	13	TRBJ2-1
CASSYNLPGLAGVSLYNEQFF	TGTGCCAGCAGCTACAACCTACCGGGACTAGCGGGCGTTAGCTTATACAATGAGCAGTTCTTC	TRBD2	TRBV7-3	NA	21	TRBJ2-1
CASSQAGLSGGFTDTQYF	TGCGCCAGCAGCCAAGCGGGGTTGTCAGGGGGCTTTACAGATACGCAGTATTTT	TRBD1	TRBV4-3	once	18	TRBJ2-3
CSAGGAGEHGYTF	TGCAGCGCGGGGGGGGCAGGGGAGCATGGCTACACCTTC	NA	TRBV29-1	NA	13	TRBJ1-2
CASSLGLFSTDTQYF	TGTGCCAGCAGCTTAGGACTATTTAGCACAGATACGCAGTATTTT	NA	TRBV7-9	NA	15	TRBJ2-3
CSYSGEGVYNEQFF	TGCAGTTATTCGGGGGAGGGGGTCTACAATGAGCAGTTCTTC	NA	TRBV20-1	NA	14	TRBJ2-1
CASSPVEGASNEQFF	TGTGCCAGCAGCCCCGTAGAGGGGGCCAGCAATGAGCAGTTCTTC	TRBD1	TRBV4-2	NA	15	TRBJ2-1
CAGSQDEGLYGYTF	TGTGCCGGCAGCCAAGACGAAGGACTCTATGGCTACACCTTC	NA	TRBV3-1	NA	14	TRBJ1-2
CASSGTGISYEQYF	TGTGCCAGCAGCGGGACAGGGATCTCCTACGAGCAGTACTTC	TRBD1	TRBV7-8	NA	14	TRBJ2-7
CASSYRQMNTEAFF	TGTGCCAGCAGTTACCGACAGATGAACACTGAAGCTTTCTTT	NA	TRBV27	NA	14	TRBJ1-1
CASSFVQGRDEKLFF	TGCGCCAGCAGCTTCGTACAGGGTCGGGATGAAAAACTGTTTTTT	NA	TRBV5-1	NA	15	TRBJ1-4
CASSLKTGDVPAFF	TGTGCCAGCAGCCTCAAGACAGGGGACGTTCCGGCTTTCTTT	TRBD1	TRBV25-1	once	14	TRBJ1-1
CASSYEGAPYEQYF	TGTGCCAGCAGTTACGAGGGGGCTCCCTACGAGCAGTACTTC	TRBD1	TRBV6-6	few	14	TRBJ2-7
CASSVELVANYGYTF	TGTGCCAGCAGCGTAGAGCTCGTGGCTAACTATGGCTACACCTTC	NA	TRBV9	NA	15	TRBJ1-2
CASSYSPGGGTDTQYF	TGTGCCAGCAGTTACTCCCCAGGGGGGGGCACAGATACGCAGTATTTT	NA	TRBV6-5	few	16	TRBJ2-3
CASSFIRDRVITEAFF	TGTGCCAGCAGCTTCATCCGGGACAGGGTCATCACTGAAGCTTTCTTT	TRBD1	TRBV7-9	NA	16	TRBJ1-1
CSVLERTGELFF	TGCAGCGTTCTAGAGAGGACCGGGGAGCTGTTTTTT	NA	TRBV29-1	NA	12	TRBJ2-2
CASSAQGRTSNEQFF	TGTGCCAGCAGCGCACAGGGACGTACCAGCAATGAGCAGTTCTTC	NA	TRBV9	few	15	TRBJ2-1
CASSQDGGPPYNEQFF	TGTGCCAGCAGCCAAGATGGGGGTCCTCCCTACAATGAGCAGTTCTTC	NA	TRBV3-1	once	16	TRBJ2-1
CASSQEGTTDTQYF	TGTGCCAGCAGCCAAGAGGGGACCACAGATACGCAGTATTTT	NA	TRBV4-2	few	14	TRBJ2-3
CASGYRTSTDTQYF	TGTGCCAGCGGATACAGGACTAGCACAGATACGCAGTATTTT	NA	TRBV12-3/TRBV12-4	NA	14	TRBJ2-3
CASSPGTGYHEQYF	TGTGCCAGCAGCCCCGGGACAGGGTACCACGAGCAGTACTTC	TRBD1	TRBV3-1	once	14	TRBJ2-7
CSVAHREKQYF	TGCAGCGTTGCCCACAGGGAAAAGCAGTACTTC	NA	TRBV29-1	few	11	TRBJ2-7
CASSFRTDTDTQYF	TGTGCCAGCAGTTTCAGGACAGACACAGATACGCAGTATTTT	NA	TRBV27	NA	14	TRBJ2-3
CASRTGTLYDLEQYF	TGTGCCAGCAGAACCGGGACCTTATACGATCTTGAGCAGTACTTC	NA	TRBV28	NA	15	TRBJ2-5
CASSWDWGETQYF	TGCGCCAGCAGCTGGGACTGGGGGGAGACCCAGTACTTC	NA	TRBV5-1	many	13	TRBJ2-5
CASSKDSGEAFF	TGTGCCAGCAGCAAGGACAGCGGGGAAGCTTTCTTT	NA	TRBV6-6	NA	12	TRBJ1-1
CASSYLELIRGEQYF	TGTGCCAGCAGTTACCTGGAGCTAATCAGGGGTGAGCAGTACTTC	NA	TRBV6-6	NA	15	TRBJ2-5
CASSHRGQGAFEQYF	TGTGCCAGCAGCCACCGCGGACAGGGGGCTTTCGAGCAGTACTTC	TRBD1	TRBV13	NA	15	TRBJ2-7
CASSTAAGDKLFF	TGCGCCAGCAGCACCGCGGCGGGGGACAAACTGTTTTTT	NA	TRBV5-1	NA	13	TRBJ1-4
CASSTPGANTEAFF	TGTGCCAGCAGTACCCCTGGGGCCAACACTGAAGCTTTCTTT	NA	TRBV6-6	NA	14	TRBJ1-1
CASRRQGLTEAFF	TGTGCCAGCAGACGCCAGGGCCTCACTGAAGCTTTCTTT	NA	TRBV6-2/TRBV6-3	NA	13	TRBJ1-1
CASTDHWARNPYNEQYF	TGTGCCAGCACCGACCACTGGGCCAGAAACCCTTACAATGAGCAGTACTTC	NA	TRBV6-2/TRBV6-3	NA	17	TRBJ2-5
CATSTDEEDTQYF	TGTGCCACCAGCACTGACGAGGAAGATACGCAGTATTTT	NA	TRBV15	NA	13	TRBJ2-3
CASSPTSALTDTQYF	TGTGCCAGCAGCCCAACCTCGGCCCTCACAGATACGCAGTATTTT	NA	TRBV9	once	15	TRBJ2-3
CAIRKGLAGAAGEQFF	TGTGCCATCCGCAAGGGACTAGCGGGAGCGGCAGGTGAGCAGTTCTTC	TRBD2	TRBV10-3	NA	16	TRBJ2-1
CASSHTPTGTVNTEAFF	TGTGCCAGCAGCCATACCCCTACCGGGACAGTAAACACTGAAGCTTTCTTT	TRBD1	TRBV6-1	NA	17	TRBJ1-1
CASSLETGGNQPQHF	TGCGCCAGCAGCTTGGAAACAGGGGGCAATCAGCCCCAGCATTTT	TRBD1	TRBV5-1	NA	15	TRBJ1-5
CSGGPPNTGELFF	TGCAGTGGCGGGCCTCCAAACACCGGGGAGCTGTTTTTT	NA	TRBV20-1	NA	13	TRBJ2-2
CASSVRRAPNYGYTF	TGTGCCAGCAGTGTTAGAAGAGCCCCTAACTATGGCTACACCTTC	NA	TRBV6-1	NA	15	TRBJ1-2
CASSPFAGVETQYF	TGCGCCAGCAGCCCATTTGCGGGAGTAGAGACCCAGTACTTC	TRBD2	TRBV5-1	NA	14	TRBJ2-5
CASSQDRTAYKETQYF	TGCGCCAGCAGCCAAGATCGAACTGCCTACAAAGAGACCCAGTACTTC	NA	TRBV4-3	NA	16	TRBJ2-5
CSAREEGGTSRNEQFF	TGCAGTGCTAGAGAGGAAGGCGGGACTAGCCGGAATGAGCAGTTCTTC	TRBD2	TRBV20-1	once	16	TRBJ2-1
CASRFSGGSSYNEQFF	TGTGCCAGCAGATTTAGCGGGGGGAGCTCCTACAATGAGCAGTTCTTC	TRBD2	TRBV6-2/TRBV6-3	few	16	TRBJ2-1
CSALPTGVNEKLFF	TGCAGCGCCCTACCGACAGGGGTTAATGAAAAACTGTTTTTT	TRBD1	TRBV29-1	NA	14	TRBJ1-4
CASSPTPRGPIVNGANVLTF	TGTGCCAGCAGTCCAACGCCCAGGGGGCCTATAGTGAACGGGGCCAACGTCCTGACTTTC	TRBD1	TRBV12-3/TRBV12-4	NA	20	TRBJ2-6
CASRGIGYGYTF	TGTGCCAGCAGGGGGATCGGCTATGGCTACACCTTC	NA	TRBV3-1	few	12	TRBJ1-2
CATSRDRTSPSGRRTYGYTF	TGTGCCACCAGCAGAGATAGGACCTCACCTTCGGGACGGAGGACCTATGGCTACACCTTC	NA	TRBV15	NA	20	TRBJ1-2
CATSLGVEETQYF	TGTGCCACCAGTTTGGGGGTGGAAGAGACCCAGTACTTC	NA	TRBV15	few	13	TRBJ2-5